This entry concerns a single TCR beta chain. The CDR3 has 14 residues. Germline V lookup: CDR1 SGHRS, CDR2 YFSETQ. With 0 bases clipped from V and 6 bases from J, the junction kept 4 bases outside the gene matches. Generated by immunoSEQ multiplex PCR, the TCRdb table keeps only in-frame clones and is missing some. In the table there are 75,000 to 95,000 clones, 85% to 95% of which are singletons. This record belongs to a study of technical replicates of blood from a few donors. The chain recombines TRBV5-1 with TRBJ2-3; TRBD2 agrees at 7 bases. This TCR was recovered from a human donor in good health. Sequencing input: T cells isolated from PBMCs. The CDR3 DNA sequence: TGCGCCAGCAGCTTGGCCGGGGGAGGGGATACGCAGTATTTT. Translated: CASSLAGGGDTQYF.